Presented here are 3 T cell receptor beta chains from one specimen sequenced in a study of cytomegalovirus exposure and HLA in healthy donors. The PCR contained 60 Vbeta and 13 Jbeta primers. TCRdb keeps only in-frame clones here, not all; method: immunoSEQ multiplex PCR. The data hold about 140,000 clones, with roughly three quarters observed a single time. Material for sequencing was PBMCs. These receptors came from a male donor in good health and CMV-seronegative.

This chain uses TRBV11-2 with TRBJ1-1; D unresolved. The V end lost 0 bases, the J end lost 1 base, and 3 bases lay between the germline ends. Germline loops: CDR1 SGHAT, CDR2 FQNNGV. This CDR3 has 13 amino acids. The CDR3 DNA reads as TGTGCCAGCAGCTTAGATCAGAACACTGAAGCTTTCTTT. This gives the protein CASSLDQNTEAFF. Full variable domain (rest looked up from reference TRBV11-2 and TRBJ1-1): EAGVAQSPRYKIIEKRQSVAFWCNPISGHATLYWYQQILGQGPKLLIQFQNNGVVDDSQLPKDRFSAERLKGVDSTLKIQPAKLEDSAVYLCASSLDQNTEAFFGQGTRLTVV.

V gene TRBV7-6 combines with J gene TRBJ2-3; 7 bases fit TRBD2. The CDR3 length is 15 residues. In germline, CDR1 is SGHVS, CDR2 FNYEAQ. The V segment lost 3 bases and the J segment 1 base; nucleotides outside the gene matches: 4. The CDR3, as DNA: TGTGCCAGCAGCTTTCGGCTAGCGGGCACAGATACGCAGTATTTT. This sequence encodes CASSFRLAGTDTQYF.

This sequence joins TRBV7-2 and TRBJ2-7, with D possibly TRBD2 on 5 matching bases. Germline V lookup: CDR1 SGHTA, CDR2 FQGNSA. The CDR3 is 15 residues long. With 1 base removed from V and 6 bases from J, the gap between germline ends came to 16 bases. The CDR3 sequence: CASSLVEGLRVEQYF. The CDR3 nucleotides read TGTGCCAGCAGCTTAGTTGAGGGCCTGAGAGTCGAGCAGTACTTC.